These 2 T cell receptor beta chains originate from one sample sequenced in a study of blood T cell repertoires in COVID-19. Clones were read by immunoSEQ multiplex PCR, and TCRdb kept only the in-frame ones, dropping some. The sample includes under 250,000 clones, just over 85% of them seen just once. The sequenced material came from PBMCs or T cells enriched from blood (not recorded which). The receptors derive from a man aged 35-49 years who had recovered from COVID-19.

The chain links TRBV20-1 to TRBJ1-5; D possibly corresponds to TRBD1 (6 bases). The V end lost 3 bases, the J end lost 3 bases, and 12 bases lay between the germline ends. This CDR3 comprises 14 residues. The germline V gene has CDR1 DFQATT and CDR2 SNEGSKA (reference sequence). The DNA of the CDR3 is TGCAGTGCTAGTGAACAGGGTAACAATCAGCCCCAGCATTTT. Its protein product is CSASEQGNNQPQHF.

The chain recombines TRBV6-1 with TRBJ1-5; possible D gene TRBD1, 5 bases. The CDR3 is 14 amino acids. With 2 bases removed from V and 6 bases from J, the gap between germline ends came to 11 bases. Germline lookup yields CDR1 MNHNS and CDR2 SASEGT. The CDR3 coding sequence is TGTGCCAGCAGTGAATGGGCAGGGTTTCAGCCCCAGCATTTT. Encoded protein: CASSEWAGFQPQHF.